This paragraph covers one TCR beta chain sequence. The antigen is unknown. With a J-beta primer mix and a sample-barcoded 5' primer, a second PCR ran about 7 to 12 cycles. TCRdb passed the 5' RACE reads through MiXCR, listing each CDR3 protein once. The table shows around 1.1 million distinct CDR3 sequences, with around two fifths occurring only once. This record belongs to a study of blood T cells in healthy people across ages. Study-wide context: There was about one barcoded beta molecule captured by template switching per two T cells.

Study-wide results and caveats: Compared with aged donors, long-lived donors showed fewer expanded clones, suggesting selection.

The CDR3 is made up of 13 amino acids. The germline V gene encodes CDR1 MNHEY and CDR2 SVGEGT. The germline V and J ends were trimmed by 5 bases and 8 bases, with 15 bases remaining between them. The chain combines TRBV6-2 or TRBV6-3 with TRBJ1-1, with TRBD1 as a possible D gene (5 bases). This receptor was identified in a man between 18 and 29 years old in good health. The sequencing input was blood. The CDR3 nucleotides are TGTGCCAGCAGTGACGGACATTCCGCCGAAGCTTTCTTT. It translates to CASSDGHSAEAFF.